One and the same sample provided the 27 T cell receptor beta chains below, sequenced in a study of blood T cell repertoires in COVID-19. The method was immunoSEQ multiplex PCR; TCRdb's version includes in-frame clones alone and lacks a portion of them. Here the sample spans 180,000 or so clones, 86% being singletons. Sequencing was performed on PBMCs or T cells enriched from blood (not recorded which). These receptors all come from a woman in her 30s who had recovered from COVID-19.

The V gene is TRBV19, the J gene TRBJ1-2, with D perhaps matching TRBD1 (5 bases). Germline assignment: CDR1 LNHDA and CDR2 SQIVND (reference sequence). This CDR3 has 15 amino acids. Deletions cut 7 bases from V and 4 bases from J, with 19 bases between. The CDR3 DNA follows: TGTGCCAGTACCGGGACTGACCGACCGTTCTATGGCTACACCTTC. This codes for CASTGTDRPFYGYTF.

The chain links TRBV5-6 to TRBJ1-2; 9 positions agree with TRBD1. The CDR3 totals 18 residues. The germline gives CDR1 SGHDT, CDR2 YYEEEE. After removal of 2 bases from V and 0 bases from J, the junction contained 11 bases not matched to a gene. The CDR3 DNA follows: TGTGCCAGCAGCTTCCGGGACAGGGTGACGGAAGCTAACTATGGCTACACCTTC. Its protein product is CASSFRDRVTEANYGYTF.

The chain is built from TRBV6-2 or TRBV6-3 and TRBJ2-1; 7 bases line up with TRBD2. The trim removed 5 bases at V and 3 bases at J, leaving 1 base unmatched. This CDR3 is 13 amino acids long. Germline-derived CDR1 and CDR2 are MNHEY and SVGEGT. CDR3 bases: TGTGCCAGCAGTATAGCGGGCTACAATGAGCAGTTCTTC. As protein: CASSIAGYNEQFF.

V usage is TRBV5-1 and J usage is TRBJ1-3; D unclear. Germline V gene data show CDR1 as SGHRS and CDR2 as YFSETQ. The CDR3 sequence is 14 residues long. The germline V and J ends were trimmed by 7 bases and 0 bases, with 11 bases remaining between them. The CDR3 coding sequence is TGCGCCAGCCGTGCAGGACTCTCTGGAAACACCATATATTTT. Translation: CASRAGLSGNTIYF.

This clone was counted once. The chain recombines TRBV5-4 with TRBJ1-4; 7 bases fit TRBD1. J was trimmed by 7 bases and V by 2 bases; bases with no gene match: 5. The CDR3 has 14 amino acids. Germline V CDR1 and CDR2: SGHNT, YYREEE (reference sequence). The CDR3 region is CASSLDRDGEKLFF. CDR3 sequence (DNA): TGTGCCAGCAGCTTAGACAGGGACGGTGAAAAACTGTTTTTT.

As concerns this clone: Other DNA sequences in this specimen translate into the identical CDR3. The chain has TRBV12-3 or TRBV12-4 and TRBJ2-5; TRBD2 might be the D (6 bases). The CDR3 totals 13 residues. V was pared by 6 bases and J by 1 base, with 9 bases between. The CDR3 DNA follows: TGTGCCAGCAGCCGACTAGTCCAAGAGACCCAGTACTTC. It codes for CASSRLVQETQYF.

This clone was counted once. The CDR3 sequence is CASTPNPVRNQPQHF. The CDR3 coding sequence is TGTGCCAGTACTCCCAACCCTGTGAGGAATCAGCCCCAGCATTTT. The chain has TRBV19 and TRBJ1-5; D is uncertain. Germline V gives CDR1 LNHDA, CDR2 SQIVND (reference sequence). The CDR3 is 15 residues long. Trimming removed 7 bases from V and 4 bases from J, with 17 bases in between.

This clone was observed a handful of times. The J gene is TRBJ1-3, the V gene TRBV20-1; 11 bases line up with TRBD1. The CDR3 has 17 amino acids. CDR1 is DFQATT, CDR2 SNEGSKA, per germline (reference sequence). Losses at the gene ends were 3 bases for V and 0 bases for J; bases not matched to a gene: 7. Here the CDR3 reads CSASPGTGGSSGNTIYF. The CDR3 coding sequence is TGCAGTGCTAGTCCCGGGACAGGGGGGAGCTCTGGAAACACCATATATTTT.

The genes are TRBV5-1 and TRBJ2-3; 7 nucleotides line up with TRBD1. CDR1 and CDR2 (germline): SGHRS, YFSETQ. V lost 4 bases and J lost 4; bases outside the gene matches: 9. The CDR3 length is 15 residues. The CDR3 nucleotides are TGCGCCAGCAGCCCTGGACAGGCGTCAGCAGATACGCAGTATTTT. It translates to CASSPGQASADTQYF.

The chain recombines TRBV27 with TRBJ2-5; tentative D call: TRBD1 (5 bases). This CDR3 comprises 13 residues. Trimming left V 8 bases short and J 5 bases short, with 15 bases between. Germline CDR1 reads MNHEY; CDR2 reads SMNVEV (reference sequence). The CDR3 spells CASRILGRETQYF. In DNA form, the CDR3 reads TGTGCCAGCCGTATACTGGGGCGGGAGACCCAGTACTTC.

The chain carries TRBV28 and TRBJ1-2; TRBD1 matches at 9 bases. CDR1 MDHEN and CDR2 SYDVKM come from the germline V gene. The junction had 7 bases not matched to a gene; V was cut back by 5 bases and J by 0 bases. CDR3 length: 16 residues. Here the CDR3 reads CASSPPGQGANYGYTF. In nucleotides, the CDR3 is TGTGCCAGCAGTCCGCCGGGACAGGGAGCTAACTATGGCTACACCTTC.

This clone was detected once. CDR3 sequence (DNA): TGTGCCAGTAGTAGACTAGCGGGAGGGCAAGAGACCCAGTACTTC. Translation: CASSRLAGGQETQYF. J is TRBJ2-5 and V is TRBV19; 14 bases align to TRBD2. J lost 2 bases, V lost 4 bases, and 0 bases had no gene match. From germline, CDR1 is LNHDA and CDR2 SQIVND (reference sequence). This CDR3 is built from 15 residues.

The J gene is TRBJ2-2, the V gene TRBV3-1 (or the pseudogene TRBV3-2); 11 nucleotides align to TRBD2. From germline, CDR1 is LGHDT and CDR2 YNNKEL (reference sequence). J was trimmed by 6 bases and V by 4 bases; bases with no gene match: 4. The CDR3 length is 15 residues. The CDR3: CASSPTSGIAGELFF. The CDR3 coding sequence is TGTGCCAGCAGCCCGACTAGCGGGATTGCCGGGGAGCTGTTTTTT.

The CDR3 sequence is CASSDPGQGSDEQYF. The CDR3 nucleotides are TGTGCCAGCAGTGACCCAGGACAGGGGTCCGACGAGCAGTACTTC. The chain is built from TRBV2 and TRBJ2-7; 9 bases line up with TRBD1. The V segment lost 3 bases and the J segment 5 bases; nucleotides outside the gene matches: 8. The CDR3 is made up of 15 amino acids. Germline V gene lookup returns CDR1 SNHLY and CDR2 FYNNEI.

The chain is built from TRBV29-1 and TRBJ1-1; 9 nucleotides line up with TRBD1. Germline V gene data show CDR1 as SQVTM and CDR2 as ANQGSEA. CDR3 length: 13 residues. V shed 4 bases, J shed 4 bases, and the junction held 4 bases outside the gene matches. The CDR3, as DNA: TGCAGCGTTGGGACAGGGGCGGGCACTGAAGCTTTCTTT. Translating gives CSVGTGAGTEAFF.

This chain uses TRBV28 with TRBJ2-7; 9 bases match TRBD1. The CDR3 sequence is 15 residues long. The V and J ends lost 0 bases and 0 bases, in that order; junction bases with no gene match: 0. The germline gives CDR1 MDHEN, CDR2 SYDVKM. This CDR3 is CASSLWTGGSYEQYF. CDR3 in DNA: TGTGCCAGCAGTTTATGGACAGGGGGCTCCTACGAGCAGTACTTC.

CDR3 bases: TGTGCCAGCAGTTATTCCCGAACGGGGCGGGGGACAAGCACAGATACGCAGTATTTT. It specifies CASSYSRTGRGTSTDTQYF. V is TRBV6-2 or TRBV6-3 and J is TRBJ2-3, with D possibly being TRBD2 (7 bases). CDR1 is MNHEY, CDR2 SVGEGT, per germline. CDR3 length: 19 residues. Trimming shortened V by 3 bases and J by 0 bases, and 22 bases separated the two germline ends.

The chain joins TRBV6-1 to TRBJ1-1; TRBD1 agrees at 7 bases. The V segment lost 1 base and the J segment 4 bases; nucleotides outside the gene matches: 3. The length of the CDR3 is 14 residues. Germline V lookup: CDR1 MNHNS, CDR2 SASEGT. DNA of the CDR3: TGTGCCAGCAGTGAAGTAGCAGGGGGCACTGAAGCTTTCTTT. It translates to CASSEVAGGTEAFF.

The genes are TRBV24-1 and TRBJ2-3; 7 nucleotides match TRBD1. Germline CDR1 and CDR2: KGHDR and SFDVKD. Trimming at V came to 10 bases and at J to 6 bases, leaving 9 bases not matched to a gene. The CDR3 is made up of 13 amino acids. CDR3 in DNA: TGTGCCACATCACGCCAGGGGGTGGATACGCAGTATTTT. This gives the protein CATSRQGVDTQYF.

The V gene is TRBV28, the J gene TRBJ1-5; D may be TRBD1 (5 bases). The CDR3 consists of 14 residues. V lost 3 bases and J 5 bases, leaving 11 bases between the germline ends. Per the germline V gene, CDR1 is MDHEN and CDR2 is SYDVKM. The CDR3 sequence is CASSLRQGDQPQHF. The CDR3 region has the DNA TGTGCCAGCAGTTTGAGGCAGGGTGATCAGCCCCAGCATTTT.

The chain recombines TRBV2 with TRBJ1-5; maybe TRBD1 (6 bases). V was trimmed by 6 bases and J by 3 bases, leaving 15 bases between them. This CDR3 is 15 amino acids long. Germline V gene lookup returns CDR1 SNHLY and CDR2 FYNNEI. CDR3 DNA sequence: TGTGCCAGCAGCCCCGACGGGGGGGCCAATCAGCCCCAGCATTTT. This encodes CASSPDGGANQPQHF.

This clone was observed once. This chain connects TRBV7-8 to TRBJ1-1, with D unresolved. Trimming cost V 3 bases and J 4 bases, with 6 bases left between them. Germline CDR1 and CDR2: SGHVS and FQNEAQ. CDR3 length equals 12 residues. This chain's CDR3 is CASSLTGTEAFF. CDR3 coding DNA: TGTGCCAGCAGCTTGACGGGCACTGAAGCTTTCTTT. Full variable domain (outside the CDR3, taken from reference TRBV7-8 and TRBJ1-1): GAGVSQSPRYKVAKRGQDVALRCDPISGHVSLFWYQQALGQGPEFLTYFQNEAQLDKSGLPSDRFFAERPEGSVSTLKIQRTQQEDSAVYLCASSLTGTEAFFGQGTRLTVV.

This chain connects TRBV7-8 to TRBJ2-7, with 10 bases matching TRBD1. CDR3 length equals 15 residues. V gave up 5 bases and J gave up 3 bases; unmatched junction bases: 7. Germline values: CDR1 SGHVS, CDR2 FQNEAQ. The CDR3 protein is CASSPWGQGLYEQYF. CDR3 bases: TGTGCCAGCAGCCCTTGGGGACAGGGGCTCTACGAGCAGTACTTC.

The chain uses TRBV14 and TRBJ2-1, with D possibly TRBD1 on 6 matching bases. The CDR3 length is 14 residues. The germline V gene has CDR1 SGHDN and CDR2 FVKESK. Trimming cost V 3 bases and J 2 bases, with 8 bases left between them. CDR3 in DNA: TGTGCCAGCAGCCACACAGGGCCCTACAATGAGCAGTTCTTC. Protein product: CASSHTGPYNEQFF. Supplemented by reference TRBV14 and TRBJ2-1, the full variable domain reads EAGVTQFPSHSVIEKGQTVTLRCDPISGHDNLYWYRRVMGKEIKFLLHFVKESKQDESGMPNNRFLAERTGGTYSTLKVQPAELEDSGVYFCASSHTGPYNEQFFGPGTRLTVL.

The chain couples TRBV27 to TRBJ1-5; D remains unclear. Trimming shortened V by 2 bases and J by 0 bases, and 14 bases separated the two germline ends. The germline V gene has CDR1 MNHEY and CDR2 SMNVEV (reference sequence). The CDR3 runs 17 residues. The CDR3 sequence: CASSLVGPGYSNQPQHF. In DNA form, the CDR3 reads TGTGCCAGCAGTTTAGTCGGTCCCGGGTATAGCAATCAGCCCCAGCATTTT.

The chain employs TRBV19 and TRBJ2-7, with 9 bases aligning to TRBD2. Losses at the gene ends were 6 bases for V and 6 bases for J; bases not matched to a gene: 9. Germline values: CDR1 LNHDA, CDR2 SQIVND (reference sequence). This CDR3 contains 14 residues. The CDR3 spells CASSVAGDLGEQYF. CDR3 coding DNA: TGTGCCAGTAGCGTAGCGGGAGATCTCGGCGAGCAGTACTTC.

This chain links TRBV7-9 with TRBJ2-2, with 7 bases fitting TRBD1. CDR3 length: 15 residues. Looked up from germline, CDR1 is SEHNR and CDR2 is FQNEAQ (reference sequence). After removal of 5 bases from V and 4 bases from J, the junction contained 7 bases not matched to a gene. In DNA form, the CDR3 reads TGTGCCAGCAGCGCACAGGGGAAGGGCACCGGGGAGCTGTTTTTT. This codes for CASSAQGKGTGELFF.